This passage covers 14 T cell receptor beta chains from one sample sequenced in a study of blood T cells in healthy people across ages. PCR was performed a second time for about 7 to 11 cycles using a sample-barcoded 5' primer and a J-beta primer mix. From the 5' RACE reads, TCRdb called clonotypes with MiXCR, one entry per CDR3 protein. The sample holds around 990,000 distinct CDR3 sequences; 35% to 40% are singletons and the top ten take about 12%. What was sequenced was blood. These receptors originate from a man between 18 and 29 years old in good health.

The chain joins TRBV12-5 to TRBJ1-1; 7 bases line up with TRBD1. With 3 bases clipped from V and 10 bases from J, the junction kept 5 bases outside the gene matches. This CDR3 is built from 12 residues. CDR1 and CDR2 from the germline V gene are LGHNT and FRNRAP. CDR3 in DNA: TGTGCTAGTGGTTTCAAACAGGGGACAGCTTTCTTT. Its protein is CASGFKQGTAFF.

The genes are TRBV4-1 and TRBJ1-5; a possible D gene is TRBD1 (6 bases). The germline V gene encodes CDR1 MGHRA and CDR2 YSYEKL. This CDR3 region has 16 residues. V was clipped by 4 bases and J by 2 bases, with 15 bases between them. CDR3 amino acids: CASSLTQGSGNQPQHF. The DNA of the CDR3 is TGCGCCAGCAGCCTAACACAGGGATCGGGCAATCAGCCCCAGCATTTT.

This rearrangement joins TRBV11-1 to TRBJ2-1, with D perhaps TRBD2 (5 bases). The CDR3 covers 15 residues. The germline V and J ends were trimmed by 1 base and 6 bases, with 13 bases remaining between them. Germline CDR1 is SGHAT and CDR2 is FQDESV (reference sequence). CDR3 DNA: TGTGCCAGCAGCTTAGAACTAACGGGGATCAATGAGCAGTTCTTC. Its translation: CASSLELTGINEQFF. Filled out from reference TRBV11-1 and TRBJ2-1, the complete variable domain reads EAEVAQSPRYKITEKSQAVAFWCDPISGHATLYWYRQILGQGPELLVQFQDESVVDDSQLPKDRFSAERLKGVDSTLKIQPAELGDSAMYLCASSLELTGINEQFFGPGTRLTVL.

V is TRBV6-6 and J is TRBJ2-1, with D tentatively TRBD2 (6 bases). The ends were cut back, 0 bases at V and 5 bases at J, with 11 bases in the middle. Germline V gene lookup returns CDR1 MNHNY and CDR2 SVGAGI (reference sequence). CDR3 length equals 15 residues. The CDR3, as DNA: TGTGCCAGCAGTTACTCGCCTAGCGAGAACAATGAGCAGTTCTTC. The encoded protein is CASSYSPSENNEQFF.

The rearrangement links TRBV12-3 or TRBV12-4 to TRBJ2-7, with D perhaps TRBD1 (5 bases). V shed 4 bases and J shed 2 bases, with 15 bases lying between them. The CDR3 totals 15 residues. CDR3 residues: CASSSPGREPYEQYF. The CDR3 DNA reads as TGTGCCAGCAGTTCCCCGGGCAGGGAACCCTACGAGCAGTACTTC.

This clonotype showed up just a few times. This rearrangement joins TRBV27 to TRBJ2-1, with D uncertain. In germline, CDR1 is MNHEY, CDR2 SMNVEV (reference sequence). Trimming left V 5 bases short and J 5 bases short, with 10 bases between. This CDR3 spans 13 amino acids. The CDR3 DNA sequence: TGTGCCAGCAGTCCCCCTCTCAACAATGAGCAGTTCTTC. This encodes CASSPPLNNEQFF.

The rearrangement joins TRBV20-1 to TRBJ2-1; D remains ambiguous. Judging by the DNA end, TRBJ2-7 fits better; the J call may be wrong. CDR3 length: 12 amino acids. Germline V gene data show CDR1 as DFQATT and CDR2 as SNEGSKA (reference sequence). CDR3 loop: CSAKGPGDEQYF. CDR3 coding DNA: TGCAGTGCTAAAGGCCCGGGCGATGAGCAGTACTTC.

The chain uses TRBV7-2 and TRBJ2-2; no firm D call. CDR3 size: 16 residues. The germline V and J ends were trimmed by 5 bases and 0 bases, with 13 bases remaining between them. Germline CDR1 SGHTA, CDR2 FQGNSA. The CDR3 DNA is TGTGCCAGCAGCATTTCGCTCAGTTCGAACACCGGGGAGCTGTTTTTT. It yields the protein CASSISLSSNTGELFF.

In its sample, this clonotype was seen a few times. The rearrangement uses TRBV27 and TRBJ1-1; D gene unclear. This CDR3 region has 14 residues. The V and J ends lost 4 bases and 4 bases respectively, with 13 bases between them. Germline V gene lookup returns CDR1 MNHEY and CDR2 SMNVEV (reference sequence). The CDR3 loop is CASSSRWGGTEAFF. The DNA of the CDR3 is TGTGCCAGCAGTTCCCGCTGGGGTGGCACTGAAGCTTTCTTT.

J is TRBJ2-3 and V is TRBV5-1, with 11 bases matching TRBD2. The CDR3 is made up of 16 amino acids. Germline V gene lookup returns CDR1 SGHRS and CDR2 YFSETQ. The trim removed 0 bases at V and 6 bases at J, leaving 6 bases unmatched. This CDR3 is CASSLVTSGGQDTQYF. The CDR3 DNA follows: TGCGCCAGCAGCTTGGTAACTAGCGGGGGCCAGGATACGCAGTATTTT.

This clonotype was counted a few times. The chain has TRBV29-1 and TRBJ2-6; no clear D. Trimming pared 7 bases from V and 4 bases from J, leaving 8 bases between. Germline V gene data show CDR1 as SQVTM and CDR2 as ANQGSEA. The CDR3 loop spans 12 amino acids. The CDR3 sequence is CSATEGANVLTF. The CDR3 coding sequence is TGCAGCGCCACGGAGGGGGCCAACGTCCTGACTTTC.

This clonotype was observed a few times. The gene calls are TRBV4-3 and TRBJ1-5, with D unresolved. Trimming stripped 0 bases from V and 4 bases from J, with 10 bases between. CDR3 size: 15 residues. Germline assignment: CDR1 LGHNA and CDR2 YSLEER. The DNA of the CDR3 is TGCGCCAGCAGCCAAGACAGTAAAGCGAATCAGCCCCAGCATTTT. It encodes CASSQDSKANQPQHF.

This clonotype was counted only a few times. The chain carries TRBV20-1 and TRBJ1-2; D unresolved. The V gene's germline CDR1 is DFQATT and CDR2 SNEGSKA (reference sequence). Trimming stripped 3 bases from V and 7 bases from J, with 15 bases between. The CDR3 extends over 13 amino acids. The CDR3 DNA reads TGCAGTGCTAGGGGAGACAATCTCTCTGGCTACACCTTC. This codes for CSARGDNLSGYTF.

This clonotype was observed at least ten times. This chain connects TRBV4-3 to TRBJ1-1, with D perhaps matching TRBD1 (6 bases). This CDR3 contains 14 residues. Per germline, CDR1 LGHNA and CDR2 YSLEER. The germline V and J ends were trimmed by 3 bases and 8 bases, with 16 bases remaining between them. In nucleotides, the CDR3 is TGCGCCAGCAGCCACTACGACAGGCAAGGAGAAGCTTTCTTT. This gives the protein CASSHYDRQGEAFF.